The 8 T cell receptor beta chains in this list originate from one sample, sequenced in a study of glioma-infiltrating T cells. TCR alpha and beta CDR3 regions were amplified from RNA using iRepertoire nested multiplex PCR. TCRdb re-derived calls from the multiplex PCR reads in MiXCR, one entry per CDR3 protein. The data hold 100,000 to 150,000 distinct CDR3 sequences, with approximately 26% observed a single time. The source material was glioma tissue, nonneoplastic brain tissue, or PBMCs (not recorded which). The receptors here all came from a human donor with low-grade glioma or glioblastoma, undergoing nonglioma brain surgery, or in good health (not recorded which).

As concerns this clonotype: This clone may be a read error of a much larger clone one base away. This chain joins TRBV7-6 and TRBJ1-1; D call uncertain. The CDR3 covers 15 residues. With 6 bases removed from V and 1 base from J, the gap between germline ends came to 15 bases. Germline values: CDR1 SGHVS, CDR2 FNYEAQ. CDR3 sequence: CASRLFAAANTEAFF. The CDR3 nucleotides read TGTGCCAGCAGATTATTTGCCGCAGCGAACACTGAAGCTTTCTTT.

V is TRBV29-1 and J is TRBJ1-4; 7 nucleotides align to TRBD1. The CDR3 runs to 14 residues. Trimming took 6 bases from V and 7 from J; bases not matched to a gene: 11. CDR1 SQVTM and CDR2 ANQGSEA come from the germline V gene. The CDR3 DNA reads as TGCAGCGTCGCCCTCGACGGGACAGCTGAAAAACTGTTTTTT. This sequence encodes CSVALDGTAEKLFF.

The table lists this clonotype with a few counts. The chain recombines TRBV27 with TRBJ1-2, with TRBD1 matching 7 bases. V gave up 6 bases and J gave up 8 bases; unmatched junction bases: 9. CDR1 MNHEY and CDR2 SMNVEV come from the germline V gene (reference sequence). The length of the CDR3 is 13 residues. The CDR3 protein is CASRPEQGQGYTF. The CDR3 nucleotides read TGTGCCAGCAGACCAGAACAGGGGCAGGGCTACACCTTC.

The chain has TRBV6-1 and TRBJ2-1; 7 nucleotides agree with TRBD2. After removal of 5 bases from V and 6 bases from J, the junction contained 4 bases not matched to a gene. Germline assignment: CDR1 MNHNS and CDR2 SASEGT. The CDR3 spans 13 residues. CDR3 loop: CASSRAGSNEQFF. The DNA of the CDR3 is TGTGCCAGCAGTCGAGCGGGGAGCAATGAGCAGTTCTTC.

This clonotype was detected a few times. The CDR3 nucleotides are TGCAGTGCTAAAAATTCCGGAATAGCGGAAGAGACCCAGTACTTC. Its translation: CSAKNSGIAEETQYF. This chain joins TRBV20-1 and TRBJ2-5; the D gene is possibly TRBD2 (6 bases). From germline, CDR1 is DFQATT and CDR2 SNEGSKA (reference sequence). V lost 4 bases and J lost 3, with 18 bases in between. This CDR3 comprises 15 residues.

This clonotype has only a few counts. This chain joins TRBV11-1 and TRBJ2-3, with D possibly being TRBD2 (5 bases). The germline V and J ends were trimmed by 4 bases and 1 base, with 15 bases remaining between them. Germline values: CDR1 SGHAT, CDR2 FQDESV (reference sequence). CDR3 length: 16 amino acids. CDR3: CASSSGGKEGTDTQYF. Written as DNA, the CDR3 is TGTGCCAGCAGCTCCGGAGGAAAGGAGGGCACAGATACGCAGTATTTT.

This clonotype showed up just a few times. The chain recombines TRBV12-3 or TRBV12-4 with TRBJ2-5; D gene uncertain. Trimming cost V 6 bases and J 2 bases, with 13 bases left between them. This CDR3 contains 14 residues. For the CDR3, the DNA is TGTGCCAGCAGCCCGCAGGTGCGACAAGAGACCCAGTACTTC. It specifies CASSPQVRQETQYF.

This clonotype was counted ten times or more. The chain employs TRBV6-1 and TRBJ1-5; TRBD1 matches at 7 bases. Trimming at V came to 6 bases and at J to 1 base, leaving 9 bases not matched to a gene. CDR3 length: 16 amino acids. The germline V gene has CDR1 MNHNS and CDR2 SASEGT. In nucleotides, the CDR3 is TGTGCCAGCAGGCTCAACAGGGGTAGAAGCAATCAGCCCCAGCATTTT. Protein: CASRLNRGRSNQPQHF.